This T cell receptor (beta chain) was recovered during a study of T-cell reconstitution after alpha-beta-depleted transplantation in children. The CDR3 extends over 15 amino acids. Per germline, CDR1 SGHRS and CDR2 YFSETQ. The V and J ends lost 3 bases and 2 bases respectively, with 11 bases between them. This clonotype was detected ten times or more. TCRbeta library preparation incorporated unique molecular identifiers. TCRdb processed the PCR reads anew with MiXCR; each CDR3 protein has one entry. This sample has fewer than 120,000 distinct CDR3 sequences; around 10% occur once, and the top ten carry approximately 7.9%.

The receptor's source is a human donor who donated a stem cell graft to a child with acute lymphoblastic leukemia. This sequence joins TRBV5-1 and TRBJ2-2; D is undetermined. Sequenced here: PBMCs from the stem cell graft donor, sampled from the stem cell graft. The CDR3 loop reads CASSSRNSNTGELFF. CDR3 in DNA: TGCGCCAGCAGCTCACGGAACAGCAACACCGGGGAGCTGTTTTTT.